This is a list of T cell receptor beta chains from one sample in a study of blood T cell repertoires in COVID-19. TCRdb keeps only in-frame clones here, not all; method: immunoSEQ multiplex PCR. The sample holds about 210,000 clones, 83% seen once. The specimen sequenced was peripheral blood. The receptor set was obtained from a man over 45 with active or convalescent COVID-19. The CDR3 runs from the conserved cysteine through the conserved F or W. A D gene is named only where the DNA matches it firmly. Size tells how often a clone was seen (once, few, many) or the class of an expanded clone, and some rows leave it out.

TGTGCCAGCAGCCCCGCGGGGGGGAATACTGAAGCTTTCTTT	CASSPAGGNTEAFF	NA	14	NA	TRBJ1-1	TRBV9
TGTGCCAGCAGCTTAAGAGTTACCGGGGAGCTGTTTTTT	CASSLRVTGELFF	NA	13	NA	TRBJ2-2	TRBV6-6
TGTGCCAGCAGCTTCATGGGGGCGGACACCGGGGAGCTGTTTTTT	CASSFMGADTGELFF	NA	15	NA	TRBJ2-2	TRBV7-9
TGTGCCAGCAGCCTACAGGGGCCGGATGGCTACACCTTC	CASSLQGPDGYTF	NA	13	TRBD1	TRBJ1-2	TRBV7-2
TGTGCCAGTAGTGGGACAGTAAATGCCTACGAGCAGTACTTC	CASSGTVNAYEQYF	NA	14	TRBD1	TRBJ2-7	TRBV19
TGTGCCTGGGGACAGGGGCGGACTGAAGCTTTCTTT	CAWGQGRTEAFF	once	12	TRBD1	TRBJ1-1	TRBV30
TGCGCCAGCAGCCAAGAACGCGGGAGGGGAAAACTGTTTTTT	CASSQERGRGKLFF	NA	14	NA	TRBJ1-4	TRBV4-1
TGTGCCAGCAGTTACAGGGGGCAGTCGGCTGGCTACACCTTC	CASSYRGQSAGYTF	NA	14	TRBD1	TRBJ1-2	TRBV6-5
TGTGCCAGCAGTGACCGGCCAGGGGCTGGCGATACGCAGTATTTT	CASSDRPGAGDTQYF	NA	15	NA	TRBJ2-3	TRBV6-4
TGTGCCAGCAGAACTACTGTAGATACGCAGTATTTT	CASRTTVDTQYF	NA	12	NA	TRBJ2-3	TRBV28
TGTGCCTGGAGTCCCTCCGCGCAGGTCCCCTCTGGCTACACCTTC	CAWSPSAQVPSGYTF	NA	15	NA	TRBJ1-2	TRBV30
TGTGCCAGCAGTTTATCGGGGGTATCGACAGGCCCCCGGGCCTACGAGCAGTACTTC	CASSLSGVSTGPRAYEQYF	NA	19	NA	TRBJ2-7	TRBV27
TGTGCCAGCAGTTACCGACAGGGGGCTTTTGAAGCTTTCTTT	CASSYRQGAFEAFF	once	14	TRBD1	TRBJ1-1	TRBV6-5
TGTGCCAGCAGTTACTCGTCCAGTTATAGCAATCAGCCCCAGCATTTT	CASSYSSSYSNQPQHF	NA	16	NA	TRBJ1-5	TRBV6-5
TGTGCCAGTATCTCGGGACAGGGGGCGCGGGTGGGCACTGAAGCTTTCTTT	CASISGQGARVGTEAFF	few	17	TRBD1	TRBJ1-1	TRBV19
TGTGCCAGCAGTTACCTTAGCGGGGGGGGCACAGATACGCAGTATTTT	CASSYLSGGGTDTQYF	few	16	TRBD2	TRBJ2-3	TRBV6-2/TRBV6-3
TGTGCCTGGAGTTTCTTGGGACAGGGGGGAACTGAAGCTTTCTTT	CAWSFLGQGGTEAFF	NA	15	TRBD1	TRBJ1-1	TRBV30
TGCGCCAGCAGCTTGGAGGTAGGGAGCAGCTATGGCTACACCTTC	CASSLEVGSSYGYTF	once	15	NA	TRBJ1-2	TRBV5-1
TGTGCCAGCGCAGACAGTCCTAATCAGCCCCAGCATTTT	CASADSPNQPQHF	NA	13	NA	TRBJ1-5	TRBV6-6
TGTGCCTGGAGTGTCGCCGGACAGACATACTATGGCTACACCTTC	CAWSVAGQTYYGYTF	NA	15	NA	TRBJ1-2	TRBV30
TGTGCCAGCAGCACTCTCGGACAGGGCGGCGGCTACACCTTC	CASSTLGQGGGYTF	NA	14	TRBD1	TRBJ1-2	TRBV11-2
TGTGCCAGCAGCCAACAGTTTGGTTCTGGGGCCAACGTCCTGACTTTC	CASSQQFGSGANVLTF	NA	16	NA	TRBJ2-6	TRBV3-1/TRBV3-2
TGTGCCAGCAGTTACGGCAGGGTTAATCAGCCCCAGCATTTT	CASSYGRVNQPQHF	many	14	NA	TRBJ1-5	TRBV6-2/TRBV6-3
TGTGCCAGCAGCGCCCACACGACCCCCGGGGGTAACACCGGGGAGCTGTTTTTT	CASSAHTTPGGNTGELFF	NA	18	NA	TRBJ2-2	TRBV9
TGTGCCTGGTCGAGTGGTGTTAGCAATCAGCCCCAGCATTTT	CAWSSGVSNQPQHF	NA	14	NA	TRBJ1-5	TRBV30
TGTGCCAGCAGCCTTGGACAGACAACTAATGAAAAACTGTTTTTT	CASSLGQTTNEKLFF	NA	15	NA	TRBJ1-4	TRBV2
TGTGCCTGGAGTCCGCCCTCCGCGGAGACCCAGTACTTC	CAWSPPSAETQYF	NA	13	NA	TRBJ2-5	TRBV30
TGTGCCAGCAGCCAAGAGGGGGGACTAGAGCAGTTCTTC	CASSQEGGLEQFF	NA	13	TRBD2	TRBJ2-1	TRBV4-2
TGTGCCAGTGCCCGCTCGTGGCCAGGGGATTGGATCGTGAACACTGAAGCTTTCTTT	CASARSWPGDWIVNTEAFF	NA	19	NA	TRBJ1-1	TRBV19
TGTGCCAGCTCCCCACGAGTGGGGCCCTACGAGCAGTACTTC	CASSPRVGPYEQYF	NA	14	NA	TRBJ2-7	TRBV18
TGTGCCAGCAGCTCTCGCCTAGGACAGGCAGCTTTCTTT	CASSSRLGQAAFF	NA	13	TRBD1	TRBJ1-1	TRBV11-2
TGTGCCAGCAGGAACAGTAATAATTCACCCCTCCACTTT	CASRNSNNSPLHF	NA	13	NA	TRBJ1-6	TRBV12-3/TRBV12-4
TGTGCCAGCAGCCCGGGAGCGAGAGGCACAGATACGCAGTATTTT	CASSPGARGTDTQYF	NA	15	NA	TRBJ2-3	TRBV9
TGCGCCAGCAGCCAAGGGACAGGGCTTCAGCCCCAGCATTTT	CASSQGTGLQPQHF	NA	14	TRBD1	TRBJ1-5	TRBV4-3
TGTGCCACCAGTGACTCTGGACAGGGGGCGTATGGCTACACCTTC	CATSDSGQGAYGYTF	NA	15	TRBD1	TRBJ1-2	TRBV24-1
TGCGCCAGCAGCTTGCAGGAGGGAAACTATGGCTACACCTTC	CASSLQEGNYGYTF	NA	14	NA	TRBJ1-2	TRBV5-1
TGTGCCAGCAGCCCGGGACAGGGTCTGGGGTTTCGGGGTCAGCCCCAGCATTTT	CASSPGQGLGFRGQPQHF	few	18	TRBD1	TRBJ1-5	TRBV5-5
TGTGCCACCAGCAGTGCCCGGAGCTCTGGAAACACCATATATTTT	CATSSARSSGNTIYF	NA	15	NA	TRBJ1-3	TRBV15
TGTGCCACCAGCAGAGATCCCGGGTATGGCTACACCTTC	CATSRDPGYGYTF	NA	13	NA	TRBJ1-2	TRBV15
TGTGCCAGCAGTGAATGGGGCCAAGGGGGCAACTATGGCTACACCTTC	CASSEWGQGGNYGYTF	NA	16	TRBD1	TRBJ1-2	TRBV25-1
TGTGCCAGCAGCCAAGACACAGGGGGCGCGAGGGGCTACACCTTC	CASSQDTGGARGYTF	NA	15	TRBD1	TRBJ1-2	TRBV3-1/TRBV3-2
TGTGCCAGCAGCTTAACATCAGCTAACTATGGCTACACCTTC	CASSLTSANYGYTF	NA	14	NA	TRBJ1-2	TRBV7-9
TGTGCCAGCGTAGACGGGGTGAACACTGAAGCTTTCTTT	CASVDGVNTEAFF	NA	13	NA	TRBJ1-1	TRBV25-1
TGTGCCAGCAGTTCCTTTCCTAGCGGGGGGGGCACAGATACGCAGTATTTT	CASSSFPSGGGTDTQYF	NA	17	TRBD2	TRBJ2-3	TRBV6-2/TRBV6-3